A selection of T cell receptor beta chains follows, all from one sample in a study of vaccination effects on CD4 cells after COVID-19. Antigens for these TCRs are unknown. Sequencing was performed with immunoSEQ multiplex PCR; in TCRdb, only in-frame clones are kept and a portion is missing. The table records 40,000 to 50,000 clones, about four fifths of them present only once. The sequencing used CD4+ T cells from PBMCs cultured with HCoV-OC43 spike peptides, collected after COVID-19 vaccination. The source of these receptors is a human donor who received a COVID-19 vaccine. Both conserved end residues are trimmed from each CDR3. Only some rows state a clone size, as once, few, many or a class for expanded clones.

v_call clone_size cdr3_aa
TRBV14 few ASSPIPERRETQY
TRBV4-1 . ASSHQGAETQY
TRBV10-3 few AITKGARNGYT
TRBV9 . ASSGGQGGQETQY
TRBV5-4 . ASSLGGTYGYT
TRBV19 . ASSMWIHSYNSPLH
TRBV5-8 . ASGQESNQPQH
TRBV19 . ASRLGDRGSIQPQH
TRBV7-9 . ASSPTRSRNEKLF
TRBV5-4 . ASSLVSSGVTGGYT
TRBV24-1 . ATSDPADGANTIY
TRBV2 . ASSEAPHLQGIEGYT
TRBV28 once ASSRTGGSSGNTIY
TRBV12-3/TRBV12-4 . ASNDRAGNTIY
TRBV6-1 . ASSEGSSGRSEQY
TRBV5-4 . ASSLYLQGQETQY
TRBV11-3 . ASSLGNRWGYNSTDTQY
TRBV5-1 . ASVKDGATYQETQY
TRBV7-9 . ASSLGAGSYNSPLH
TRBV23-1 . ASSQSAGGSLYEQY
TRBV18 . ASSPAEGRAGYT
TRBV9 . ASSVIGGGISF
TRBV2 few ASTRTDLPNSPLH
TRBV12-3/TRBV12-4 . ASSLSRDSPLH
TRBV19 . ASSMSGPQGRAQH
TRBV11-2 . ASSPQWSGSYEQY
TRBV19 . ASKTGGYTNYGYT
TRBV5-4 . ASSLDQGGQETQY
TRBV2 . ASSAFAGRETQY
TRBV5-4 . ASSSGLAGGRHNEQF
TRBV3-1/TRBV3-2 . ASGVGQGRNEQF
TRBV19 . ASTSDRDKGGTSYNSPLH
TRBV20-1 . SASMGNYEQY
TRBV7-2 . ASSPDRVSGNTIY
TRBV6-6 . ASSYDGRNTGELF
TRBV6-1 . ASSVKSGSDNYGYT
TRBV5-1 once ASSLEGAEQY
TRBV4-2 . ASSQAGLAGGIDTQY
TRBV11-1 . ASSYRQGFTDTQY
TRBV5-6 once ASSPGLQETQY
TRBV19 . ASIGGQGLDTQY
TRBV3-1/TRBV3-2 . ASSHYGTSGSGGGELF
TRBV9 . ASSVSTSGRAGNEQF
TRBV30 few AWSAKGLFNQPQH
TRBV11-2 . ASSFSLDTEAF
TRBV29-1 . SREGRETQY
TRBV6-1 . ASSEHTGPADTQY
TRBV5-5 . ASSPIGQPGYGYT
TRBV13 . ASSGTTGVEQY
TRBV4-1 few ASSQVGYEQY
TRBV5-1 few ASSLGTDNQPQH
TRBV27 . ASSGQGPRETQY
TRBV12-2 . ASRLVLATYEQY
TRBV9 . ASSVGSLGNEKLF
TRBV6-4 . ASSYYITDTQY